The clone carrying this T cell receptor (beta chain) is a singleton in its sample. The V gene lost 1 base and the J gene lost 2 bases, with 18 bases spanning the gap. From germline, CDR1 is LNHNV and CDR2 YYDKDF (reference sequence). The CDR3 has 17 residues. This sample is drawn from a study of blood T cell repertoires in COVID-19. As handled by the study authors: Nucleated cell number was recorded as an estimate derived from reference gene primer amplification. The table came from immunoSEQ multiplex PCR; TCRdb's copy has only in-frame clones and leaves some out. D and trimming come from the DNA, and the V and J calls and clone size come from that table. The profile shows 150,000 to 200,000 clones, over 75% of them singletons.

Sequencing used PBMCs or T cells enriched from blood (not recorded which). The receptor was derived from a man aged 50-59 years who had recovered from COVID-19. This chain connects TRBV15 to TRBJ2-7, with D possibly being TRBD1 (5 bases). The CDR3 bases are TGTGCCACCAGCAGAGGGGGCCGGCAGGGCGTAACCTACGAGCAGTACTTC. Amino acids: CATSRGGRQGVTYEQYF.